The entry below describes one T cell receptor beta chain. Its specificity is not known. The PCR was carried out with 60 Vbeta primers and 13 Jbeta primers. Sequencing was performed with immunoSEQ multiplex PCR; in TCRdb, only in-frame clones are kept and a portion is missing. The sample lists some 150,000 clones, over 60% occurring once. These data come from a study of cytomegalovirus exposure and HLA in healthy donors. Study details: In an early release, HLA-typed donors contributed tens of millions of unique TCR sequences.

Broader study findings: Diagnosis of cytomegalovirus status made by the classifier reportedly showed high specificity and sensitivity. Some 150 TCR beta chains were listed as cytomegalovirus-associated.

The germline V gene encodes CDR1 LNHDA and CDR2 SQIVND (reference sequence). V lost 10 bases and J 0 bases, leaving 10 bases between the germline ends. The CDR3 runs to 13 residues. The gene calls are TRBV19 and TRBJ1-5; unclear D gene. The receptor was derived from a woman in her forties or fifties in good health and CMV-seronegative. Sequenced input: PBMCs. The CDR3 coding sequence is TGTGCCACCTCGAGTCATAGCAATCAGCCCCAGCATTTT. Protein product: CATSSHSNQPQHF.